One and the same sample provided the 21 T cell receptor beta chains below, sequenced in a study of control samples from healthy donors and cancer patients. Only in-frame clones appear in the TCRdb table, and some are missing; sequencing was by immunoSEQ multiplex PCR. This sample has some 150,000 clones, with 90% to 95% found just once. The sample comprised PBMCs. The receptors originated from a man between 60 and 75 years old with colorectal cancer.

Here the CDR3 DNA reads TGTGCCAGCAGCCGGAGCGTGGGCGGGACAGGCACAGATACGCAGTATTTT. Encoded protein: CASSRSVGGTGTDTQYF. The chain is built from TRBV3-1 (or the pseudogene TRBV3-2) and TRBJ2-3; maybe TRBD1 (7 bases). The CDR3 spans 17 residues. Trimming shortened V by 4 bases and J by 1 base, and 18 bases separated the two germline ends. Per the germline V gene, CDR1 is LGHDT and CDR2 is YNNKEL (reference sequence).

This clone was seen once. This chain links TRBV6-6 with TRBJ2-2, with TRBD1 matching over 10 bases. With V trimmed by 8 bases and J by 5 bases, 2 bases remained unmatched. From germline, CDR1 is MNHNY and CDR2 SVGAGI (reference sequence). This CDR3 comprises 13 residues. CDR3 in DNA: TGTGCCAGCGAGGGACAGGGGACCGGGGAGCTGTTTTTT. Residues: CASEGQGTGELFF.

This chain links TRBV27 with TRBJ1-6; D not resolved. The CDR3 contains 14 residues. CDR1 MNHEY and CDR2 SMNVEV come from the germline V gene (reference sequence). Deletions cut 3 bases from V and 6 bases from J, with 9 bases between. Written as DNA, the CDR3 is TGTGCCAGCAGTTTTGAGGGAGCTAATTCACCCCTCCACTTT. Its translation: CASSFEGANSPLHF.

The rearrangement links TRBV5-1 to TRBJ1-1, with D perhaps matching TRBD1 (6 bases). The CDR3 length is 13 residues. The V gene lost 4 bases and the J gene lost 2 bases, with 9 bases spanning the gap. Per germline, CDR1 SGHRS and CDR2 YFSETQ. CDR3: CASSLDRNTEAFF. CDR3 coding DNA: TGCGCCAGCAGCCTGGACAGAAACACTGAAGCTTTCTTT.

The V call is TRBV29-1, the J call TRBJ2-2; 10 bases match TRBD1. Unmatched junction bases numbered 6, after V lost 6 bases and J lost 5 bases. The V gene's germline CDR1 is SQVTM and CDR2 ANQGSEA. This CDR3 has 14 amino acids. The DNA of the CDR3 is TGCAGCGTCCAAAGGGACAGGGGTACCGGGGAGCTGTTTTTT. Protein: CSVQRDRGTGELFF.

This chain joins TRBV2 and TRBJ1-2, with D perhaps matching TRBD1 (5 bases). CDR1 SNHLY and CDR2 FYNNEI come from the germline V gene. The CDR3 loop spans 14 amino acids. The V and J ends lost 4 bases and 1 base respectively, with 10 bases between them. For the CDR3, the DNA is TGTGCCAGCAGTGCAGGGCCCAATAACTATGGCTACACCTTC. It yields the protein CASSAGPNNYGYTF.

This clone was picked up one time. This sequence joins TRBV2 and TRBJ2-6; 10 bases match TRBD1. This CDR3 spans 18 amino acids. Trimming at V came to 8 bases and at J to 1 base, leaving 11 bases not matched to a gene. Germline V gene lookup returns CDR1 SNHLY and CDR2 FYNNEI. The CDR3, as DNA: TGTGCCAGCCTCCGGGACAGGGGATTGGTTTCTGGGGCCAACGTCCTGACTTTC. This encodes CASLRDRGLVSGANVLTF.

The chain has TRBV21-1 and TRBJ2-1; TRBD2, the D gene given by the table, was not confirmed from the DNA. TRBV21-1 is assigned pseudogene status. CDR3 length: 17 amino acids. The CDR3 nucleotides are TGTGCCAGCAGCAAAAGCGGCGGGCCCTACTCCTACAATGAGCAGTTCTTC. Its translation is CASSKSGGPYSYNEQFF.

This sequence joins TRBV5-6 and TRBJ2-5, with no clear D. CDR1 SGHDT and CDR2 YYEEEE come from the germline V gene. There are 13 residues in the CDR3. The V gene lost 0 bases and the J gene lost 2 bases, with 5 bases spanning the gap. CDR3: CASSLDRQETQYF. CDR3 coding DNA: TGTGCCAGCAGCTTGGACCGACAAGAGACCCAGTACTTC.

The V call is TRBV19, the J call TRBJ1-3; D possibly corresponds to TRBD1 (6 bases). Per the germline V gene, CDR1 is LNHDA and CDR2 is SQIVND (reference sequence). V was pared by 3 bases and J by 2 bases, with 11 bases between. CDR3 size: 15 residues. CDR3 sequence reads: CASSINRATGNTIYF. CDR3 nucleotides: TGTGCCAGTAGTATTAACAGGGCGACTGGAAACACCATATATTTT.

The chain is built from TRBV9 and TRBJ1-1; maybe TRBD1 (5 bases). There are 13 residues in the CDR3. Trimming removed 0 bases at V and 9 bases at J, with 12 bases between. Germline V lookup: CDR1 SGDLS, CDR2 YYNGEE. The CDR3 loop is CASSVESGTKAFF. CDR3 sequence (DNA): TGTGCCAGCAGCGTAGAGTCAGGGACTAAAGCTTTCTTT.

Here the CDR3 DNA reads TGTGCCAGCAGCTTGGTCACTAGCGGGGGGAGTGGAGATACGCAGTATTTT. Amino acids: CASSLVTSGGSGDTQYF. The chain couples TRBV5-5 to TRBJ2-3; 12 nucleotides match TRBD2. V gave up 0 bases and J gave up 5 bases; unmatched junction bases: 7. In germline, CDR1 is SGHKS, CDR2 YYEKEE (reference sequence). This CDR3 has 17 amino acids. The whole variable domain, remainder taken from reference TRBV5-5 and TRBJ2-3, is DAGVTQSPTHLIKTRGQQVTLRCSPISGHKSVSWYQQVLGQGPQFIFQYYEKEERGRGNFPDRFSARQFPNYSSELNVNALLLGDSALYLCASSLVTSGGSGDTQYFGPGTRLTVL.

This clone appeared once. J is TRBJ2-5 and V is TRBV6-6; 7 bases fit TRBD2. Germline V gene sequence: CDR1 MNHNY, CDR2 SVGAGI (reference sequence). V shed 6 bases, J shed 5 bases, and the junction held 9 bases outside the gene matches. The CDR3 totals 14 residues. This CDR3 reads CASSVGLVRETQYF. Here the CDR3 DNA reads TGTGCCAGCAGCGTCGGACTAGTGAGGGAGACCCAGTACTTC.

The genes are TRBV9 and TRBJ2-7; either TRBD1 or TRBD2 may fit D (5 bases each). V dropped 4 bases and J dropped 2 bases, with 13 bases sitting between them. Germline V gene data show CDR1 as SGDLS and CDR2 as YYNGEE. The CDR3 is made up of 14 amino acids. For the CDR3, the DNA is TGTGCCAGCAGCCCAGGGACGGGGCCCTACGAGCAGTACTTC. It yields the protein CASSPGTGPYEQYF.

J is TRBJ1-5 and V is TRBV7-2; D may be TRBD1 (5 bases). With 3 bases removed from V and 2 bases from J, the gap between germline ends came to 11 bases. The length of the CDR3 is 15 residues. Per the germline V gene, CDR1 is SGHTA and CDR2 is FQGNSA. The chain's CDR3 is CASSLRRGGNQPQHF. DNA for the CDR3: TGTGCCAGCAGCTTGCGGCGGGGGGGCAATCAGCCCCAGCATTTT.

The CDR3 spells CASTSSAGSYGYTF. The CDR3 coding sequence is TGTGCCAGCACCTCATCGGCTGGGTCTTATGGCTACACCTTC. This chain connects TRBV28 to TRBJ1-2; D is ambiguous. V shed 7 bases and J shed 5 bases, with 17 bases lying between them. CDR3 length: 14 amino acids. Germline V gene sequence: CDR1 MDHEN, CDR2 SYDVKM.

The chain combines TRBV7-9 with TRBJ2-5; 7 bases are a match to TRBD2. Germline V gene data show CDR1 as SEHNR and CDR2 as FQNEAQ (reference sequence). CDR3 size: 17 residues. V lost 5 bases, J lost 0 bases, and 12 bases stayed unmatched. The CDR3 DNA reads TGTGCCAGCAGCCTTAGTTTCCTAGCGGCGTACCAAGAGACCCAGTACTTC. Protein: CASSLSFLAAYQETQYF. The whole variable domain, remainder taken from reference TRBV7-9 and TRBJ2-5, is DTGVSQNPRHKITKRGQNVTFRCDPISEHNRLYWYRQTLGQGPEFLTYFQNEAQLEKSRLLSDRFSAERPKGSFSTLEIQRTEQGDSAMYLCASSLSFLAAYQETQYFGPGTRLLVL.

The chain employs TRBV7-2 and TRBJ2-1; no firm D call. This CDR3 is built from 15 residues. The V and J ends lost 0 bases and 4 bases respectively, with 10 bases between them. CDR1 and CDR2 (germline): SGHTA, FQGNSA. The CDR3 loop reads CASSLAFSQYNEQFF. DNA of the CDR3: TGTGCCAGCAGCTTAGCGTTTTCTCAATACAATGAGCAGTTCTTC.

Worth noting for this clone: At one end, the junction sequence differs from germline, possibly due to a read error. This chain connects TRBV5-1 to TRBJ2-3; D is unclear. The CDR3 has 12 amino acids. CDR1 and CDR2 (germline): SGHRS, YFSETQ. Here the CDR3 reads CASRLGTDTQYF. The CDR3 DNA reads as TGCGCCAGCAGGTTGGGAACAGATACGCAGTATTTT.

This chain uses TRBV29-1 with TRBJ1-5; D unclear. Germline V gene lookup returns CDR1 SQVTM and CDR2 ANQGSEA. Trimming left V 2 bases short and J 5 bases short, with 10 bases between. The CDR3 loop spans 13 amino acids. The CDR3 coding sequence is TGCAGCGTTGAAACAACTGCCGATCAGCCCCAGCATTTT. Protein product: CSVETTADQPQHF.

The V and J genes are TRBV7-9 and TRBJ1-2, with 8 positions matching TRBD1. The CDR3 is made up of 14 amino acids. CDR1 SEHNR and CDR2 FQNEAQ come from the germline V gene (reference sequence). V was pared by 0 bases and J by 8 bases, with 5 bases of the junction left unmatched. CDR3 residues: CASSLAMDRVGYTF. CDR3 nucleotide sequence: TGTGCCAGCAGCTTAGCAATGGACAGGGTCGGCTACACCTTC.